This T cell receptor beta chain is drawn from a study of blood T cells in healthy people across ages. The CDR3 is 14 residues long. Per germline, CDR1 SGHTA and CDR2 FQGNSA. The V end lost 3 bases, the J end lost 3 bases, and 9 bases lay between the germline ends. For the second PCR, which ran for 7 to 11 cycles, a sample-barcoded 5' primer and a J-beta primer mix were used. MiXCR, applied by TCRdb to the 5' RACE reads, yields one record per CDR3 protein. This sample has about 1.4 million distinct CDR3 sequences, with around 55% found just once. This receptor was taken from a man younger than 35 in good health. The genes are TRBV7-2 and TRBJ2-4; the D gene is possibly TRBD1 (6 bases). The sample taken for sequencing was blood. This chain's CDR3 is CASSLDSFKNIQYF. CDR3 bases: TGTGCCAGCAGCTTGGACAGCTTCAAAAACATTCAGTACTTC. The full variable domain, rest sourced from reference TRBV7-2 and TRBJ2-4, is GAGVSQSPSNKVTEKGKDVELRCDPISGHTALYWYRQSLGQGLEFLIYFQGNSAPDKSGLPSDRFSAERTGGSVSTLTIQRTQQEDSAVYLCASSLDSFKNIQYFGAGTRLSVL.